Listed here is a single T cell receptor (beta chain). No antigen is known for it. This specimen comes from a study of identical twins. Trimming cost V 6 bases and J 5 bases, with 18 bases left between them. The CDR3 has 15 amino acids. Study-level findings and limits: Cord blood's abundant beta clonotypes had fewer insertions, unlike memory repertoires. There was more out-of-frame TCR alpha sharing in monozygotic twins than models estimated.

TCRdb re-called the 5' RACE reads through MiXCR, storing one row per CDR3 protein. Seen here are about 550,000 distinct CDR3 sequences, about a fifth observed once, and the top ten hold 0.4% to 0.6%. The data were also submitted as part of a second study, on yellow fever vaccine responses in identical twins. That study adds: Twin vaccine T cell responses reportedly seemed partly convergent, partly personalized.

Sequenced: CD4+ T cells sorted from blood. The sequence was collected from a woman aged 18 to 35 in good health. This chain connects TRBV12-3 or TRBV12-4 to TRBJ2-3, with D possibly TRBD1 on 8 matching bases. The CDR3 spells CASREQGGAQDTQYF. In nucleotides, the CDR3 is TGTGCCAGCAGGGAACAGGGGGGGGCACAAGATACGCAGTATTTT.